The source of this T cell receptor (beta chain) is a study of graft-versus-host responses after intestinal transplantation. Repertoires were generated with immunoSEQ multiplex PCR, while TCRdb's copy carries only in-frame clones and drops some. The table records under 50,000 clones, roughly 90% of them present only once. Study-wide findings and caveats: GvH clones surfaced in recipient marrow, some emerging earlier in ileum or blood.

Details on this clone: Its antigen is not identified.

Germline lookup yields CDR1 SGHAT and CDR2 FQNNGV. V dropped 2 bases and J dropped 7 bases, with 8 bases sitting between them. This CDR3 spans 12 amino acids. Material: PBMCs, obtained roughly 270 days after transplant. This clonotype was sampled from a human patient who received an intestinal transplant, so some T cells may come from the graft donor. The chain couples TRBV11-2 to TRBJ2-5, with D unresolved. The CDR3 spells CASSLLDGTQYF. The DNA of the CDR3 is TGTGCCAGCAGCTTACTAGATGGGACCCAGTACTTC.